These 27 T cell receptor beta chains were all obtained from the same sample, sequenced in a study of blood T cell repertoires in COVID-19. TCRdb's table, derived via immunoSEQ multiplex PCR, lists solely in-frame clones and lacks some. The data show about 220,000 clones, roughly 80% seen once. The sequenced sample consisted of peripheral blood. The source is a woman aged 70-85 years with COVID-19, enrolled during active disease.

The chain couples TRBV6-6 to TRBJ1-5; TRBD1 is a possible D gene (6 bases). The CDR3 is 16 amino acids. V was trimmed by 7 bases and J by 4 bases, leaving 20 bases between them. Germline V gene data show CDR1 as MNHNY and CDR2 as SVGAGI (reference sequence). The CDR3: CASNQGLGIRNQPQHF. The CDR3 DNA reads as TGTGCCAGCAACCAGGGGCTGGGTATACGGAATCAGCCCCAGCATTTT.

The table lists this clone with a count of one. The CDR3 reads CATSRDLTTSGRTDTQYF. CDR3 nucleotide sequence: TGTGCCACCAGCAGAGATCTCACGACTAGCGGTAGGACAGATACGCAGTATTTT. The rearrangement links TRBV15 to TRBJ2-3; 9 nucleotides line up with TRBD2. The CDR3 sequence is 18 residues long. Germline V lookup: CDR1 LNHNV, CDR2 YYDKDF (reference sequence). With V trimmed by 0 bases and J by 3 bases, 10 bases remained unmatched.

V and J are TRBV28 and TRBJ1-1, with D unresolved. CDR3 length: 14 amino acids. Deletions cut 2 bases from V and 2 bases from J, with 9 bases between. The V gene's germline CDR1 is MDHEN and CDR2 SYDVKM. This chain's CDR3 is CASSLQRRNTEAFF. The CDR3 DNA sequence: TGTGCCAGCAGTTTACAGCGAAGAAACACTGAAGCTTTCTTT.

V is TRBV6-5 and J is TRBJ2-1; 10 bases are a match to TRBD2. Trimming removed 5 bases from V and 4 bases from J; junction bases left unmatched: 5. CDR3 size: 15 residues. Looked up from germline, CDR1 is MNHEY and CDR2 is SVGAGI. CDR3 loop: CASSRTSGIYNEQFF. The CDR3 DNA sequence: TGTGCCAGCAGTCGTACTAGCGGGATTTACAATGAGCAGTTCTTC.

Only a few counts were recorded for this clone. The rearrangement links TRBV7-9 to TRBJ1-1; D call uncertain. The length of the CDR3 is 13 residues. The V and J ends lost 1 base and 11 bases respectively, with 14 bases between them. Germline-derived CDR1 and CDR2 are SEHNR and FQNEAQ (reference sequence). This CDR3 reads CASSLGPQTWAFF. The CDR3 DNA sequence: TGTGCCAGCAGCTTAGGCCCCCAAACTTGGGCTTTCTTT.

This clone is a singleton in its sample. V is TRBV30 and J is TRBJ2-7, with 8 bases matching TRBD2. This CDR3 spans 11 amino acids. Germline V gene sequence: CDR1 GTSNPN, CDR2 SVGIG (reference sequence). V lost 7 bases, J lost 5 bases, and 4 bases stayed unmatched. This chain's CDR3 is CAYSGGDEQYF. For the CDR3, the DNA is TGTGCCTATTCGGGGGGGGACGAGCAGTACTTC.

This chain joins TRBV28 and TRBJ2-7, with 7 bases identical to TRBD1. The ends lost 5 bases at V and 2 bases at J; junction bases unmatched: 15. Germline CDR1 reads MDHEN; CDR2 reads SYDVKM. The CDR3 sequence is 17 residues long. The CDR3 reads CASSPIIPGQNPYEQYF. The CDR3 region has the DNA TGTGCCAGCAGTCCTATTATACCGGGACAGAATCCCTACGAGCAGTACTTC.

V and J are TRBV4-3 and TRBJ2-1; D is perhaps TRBD1 (5 bases). Germline V CDR1 and CDR2: LGHNA, YSLEER. The V end lost 2 bases, the J end lost 5 bases, and 19 bases lay between the germline ends. This CDR3 contains 17 residues. In DNA form, the CDR3 reads TGCGCCAGCAGCCAACTACCTCCGGATCAGGGCCACAATGAGCAGTTCTTC. Amino acid sequence: CASSQLPPDQGHNEQFF.

The V and J genes are TRBV7-2 and TRBJ2-2, with 8 bases that match TRBD2. V was pared by 3 bases and J by 7 bases, with 7 bases of the junction left unmatched. CDR3 length: 15 residues. Germline V gene lookup returns CDR1 SGHTA and CDR2 FQGNSA. The chain's CDR3 is CASSFGMLAGGELFF. CDR3 nucleotide sequence: TGTGCCAGCAGCTTTGGGATGCTAGCGGGCGGGGAGCTGTTTTTT.

J is TRBJ1-5 and V is TRBV7-9; D call uncertain. The germline V gene encodes CDR1 SEHNR and CDR2 FQNEAQ (reference sequence). CDR3 length: 14 residues. V gave up 1 base and J gave up 4 bases, with 8 bases separating them. The CDR3 region is CASSLGFENQPQHF. The CDR3 coding sequence is TGTGCCAGCAGCTTAGGTTTCGAGAATCAGCCCCAGCATTTT. Supplemented by reference TRBV7-9 and TRBJ1-5, the full variable domain reads DTGVSQNPRHKITKRGQNVTFRCDPISEHNRLYWYRQTLGQGPEFLTYFQNEAQLEKSRLLSDRFSAERPKGSFSTLEIQRTEQGDSAMYLCASSLGFENQPQHFGDGTRLSIL.

CDR3 sequence reads: CASSFGGALQETQYF. The CDR3 bases are TGTGCCAGCAGTTTTGGGGGGGCACTTCAAGAGACCCAGTACTTC. The V call is TRBV27, the J call TRBJ2-5, with D perhaps TRBD2 (7 bases). The V end lost 3 bases, the J end lost 2 bases, and 13 bases lay between the germline ends. Germline V gives CDR1 MNHEY, CDR2 SMNVEV (reference sequence). The CDR3 sequence is 15 residues long.

The chain recombines TRBV28 with TRBJ1-2, with D perhaps TRBD1 (5 bases). The germline V gene has CDR1 MDHEN and CDR2 SYDVKM. V was clipped by 6 bases and J by 4 bases, with 18 bases between them. The CDR3 sequence is 15 residues long. In DNA, the CDR3 is TGTGCCAGCAGCCCATGGGGGGGGGAATTCTATGGCTACACCTTC. As protein: CASSPWGGEFYGYTF.

The gene calls are TRBV10-1 and TRBJ2-7; TRBD2 aligns across 7 bases. In germline, CDR1 is WNHNN, CDR2 SYGVQD (reference sequence). V was clipped by 3 bases and J by 5 bases; unmatched bases: 10. The CDR3 length is 15 residues. This CDR3 reads CASSDSRRLADEQYF. The CDR3 DNA reads TGCGCCAGCAGTGATTCGCGACGGCTAGCGGACGAGCAGTACTTC.

The chain carries TRBV7-9 and TRBJ2-1; weak D call: TRBD2 (6 bases). Germline CDR1 SEHNR, CDR2 FQNEAQ (reference sequence). The CDR3 totals 12 residues. V dropped 5 bases and J dropped 8 bases, with 10 bases sitting between them. CDR3 sequence reads: CASSPGGHEQFF. The CDR3 DNA reads TGTGCCAGCAGCCCCGGGGGTCATGAGCAGTTCTTC.

CDR3 bases: TGTGCCAGCAGCCCCCGCAGGTTTGCTTTGGAGACCCAGTACTTC. This sequence encodes CASSPRRFALETQYF. The chain employs TRBV7-8 and TRBJ2-5; D gene ambiguous. This CDR3 has 15 amino acids. The germline V and J ends were trimmed by 5 bases and 5 bases, with 18 bases remaining between them. The germline V gene encodes CDR1 SGHVS and CDR2 FQNEAQ. The complete variable domain, with remaining parts taken from reference TRBV7-8 and TRBJ2-5, reads GAGVSQSPRYKVAKRGQDVALRCDPISGHVSLFWYQQALGQGPEFLTYFQNEAQLDKSGLPSDRFFAERPEGSVSTLKIQRTQQEDSAVYLCASSPRRFALETQYFGPGTRLLVL.

The count of this clone is one. The V call is TRBV6-5, the J call TRBJ1-2, with D perhaps TRBD1 (6 bases). The V and J ends lost 7 bases and 4 bases respectively, with 10 bases between them. The germline gives CDR1 MNHEY, CDR2 SVGAGI. This CDR3 comprises 12 residues. The CDR3 nucleotides read TGTGCCAGCAAACTACAGGGCTATGGCTACACCTTC. The encoded protein is CASKLQGYGYTF.

This clone came up once. This chain joins TRBV5-4 and TRBJ1-2; a possible D gene is TRBD1 (5 bases). With 0 bases removed from V and 6 bases from J, the gap between germline ends came to 24 bases. This CDR3 is built from 18 residues. CDR1 and CDR2 (germline): SGHNT, YYREEE (reference sequence). As DNA, the CDR3 is TGTGCCAGCAGCTTGGCCACTGTTCAGGGAATGGGCGTTCATGGCTACACCTTC. Its translation: CASSLATVQGMGVHGYTF.

Here the CDR3 reads CASSFREGDTQYF. The DNA for the CDR3 is TGTGCCAGTAGTTTCCGGGAGGGGGATACGCAGTATTTT. The chain carries TRBV19 and TRBJ2-3; 8 bases align to TRBD2. This CDR3 spans 13 amino acids. From germline, CDR1 is LNHDA and CDR2 SQIVND (reference sequence). Unmatched junction bases numbered 4, after V lost 5 bases and J lost 6 bases.

The chain uses TRBV7-2 and TRBJ2-2; D perhaps matches TRBD2 (6 bases). The germline V gene encodes CDR1 SGHTA and CDR2 FQGNSA. V lost 2 bases, J lost 0 bases, and 10 bases lay in between. The CDR3 has 16 residues. The CDR3 nucleotides read TGTGCCAGCAGCTTACAAGCGGGTGCGAACACCGGGGAGCTGTTTTTT. It specifies CASSLQAGANTGELFF.

This clone has ten or more counts. The chain uses TRBV27 and TRBJ1-6; maybe TRBD1 (6 bases). Germline values: CDR1 MNHEY, CDR2 SMNVEV (reference sequence). This CDR3 has 14 amino acids. Trimming removed 5 bases from V and 5 bases from J, with 10 bases in between. CDR3 protein: CASSTGRDNSPLHF. CDR3 sequence (DNA): TGTGCCAGCAGTACAGGGCGCGATAATTCACCCCTCCACTTT.

The J gene is TRBJ1-4, the V gene TRBV11-2; weak D call: TRBD1 (5 bases). The germline CDR1 and CDR2 sequences are SGHAT and FQNNGV. V shed 2 bases and J shed 0 bases, with 10 bases lying between them. The CDR3 contains 16 residues. CDR3 nucleotides: TGTGCCAGCAGCTTAATAAGGGGCACAACTAATGAAAAACTGTTTTTT. It is translated as CASSLIRGTTNEKLFF.

This chain links TRBV29-1 with TRBJ2-6, with D possibly being TRBD2 (5 bases). CDR1 and CDR2 (germline): SQVTM, ANQGSEA. The V end lost 7 bases, the J end lost 0 bases, and 7 bases lay between the germline ends. The CDR3 contains 13 residues. CDR3 in amino acids: CSAGISGANVLTF. In nucleotides, the CDR3 is TGCAGCGCCGGGATCTCTGGGGCCAACGTCCTGACTTTC.

The chain links TRBV9 to TRBJ2-5; maybe TRBD2 (6 bases). CDR1 is SGDLS, CDR2 YYNGEE, per germline. Trimming stripped 1 base from V and 2 bases from J, with 9 bases between. The length of the CDR3 is 14 residues. This CDR3 reads CASSVPGLQETQYF. The DNA of the CDR3 is TGTGCCAGCAGCGTACCGGGACTGCAAGAGACCCAGTACTTC. Complete variable domain (other parts from reference TRBV9 and TRBJ2-5): DSGVTQTPKHLITATGQRVTLRCSPRSGDLSVYWYQQSLDQGLQFLIQYYNGEERAKGNILERFSAQQFPDLHSELNLSSLELGDSALYFCASSVPGLQETQYFGPGTRLLVL.

This sequence joins TRBV19 and TRBJ1-3; possibly TRBD1 for D (5 bases). V was trimmed by 6 bases and J by 0 bases, leaving 12 bases between them. This CDR3 is 15 amino acids long. The V gene's germline CDR1 is LNHDA and CDR2 SQIVND (reference sequence). DNA of the CDR3: TGTGCCAGTAGGTCGGGGGTTAGCTCTGGAAACACCATATATTTT. Translating gives CASRSGVSSGNTIYF.

Comments on this clone: Other DNA sequences of this sample code for an identical CDR3. V gene TRBV5-1 combines with J gene TRBJ2-1; TRBD2 matches 12 bases. Germline V gives CDR1 SGHRS, CDR2 YFSETQ. Trimming at V came to 0 bases and at J to 0 bases, leaving 1 base not matched to a gene. CDR3 size: 17 residues. The CDR3 loop reads CASSLELAGGSYNEQFF. The CDR3 DNA reads TGCGCCAGCAGCTTGGAACTAGCGGGAGGCTCCTACAATGAGCAGTTCTTC.

This clone was recorded once. The chain links TRBV5-1 to TRBJ2-1; 13 positions match TRBD2. The J segment lost 4 bases and the V segment lost 2 bases, leaving 0 bases of the junction unmatched. The germline CDR1 and CDR2 sequences are SGHRS and YFSETQ. The CDR3 runs 15 residues. The CDR3 is CASSLLAGGYNEQFF. The CDR3 nucleotides read TGCGCCAGCAGCTTACTAGCGGGAGGGTACAATGAGCAGTTCTTC.

This clone has more than one count but fewer than ten. The gene calls are TRBV28 and TRBJ1-2, with 7 bases lining up with TRBD1. Germline trimming cut 9 bases from V and 5 bases from J; bases unmatched to any gene: 15. The germline CDR1 and CDR2 sequences are MDHEN and SYDVKM. The CDR3 extends over 15 amino acids. The CDR3, as DNA: TGTGCCAGTCAAACCTCCGGGACAGCGATATATGGCTACACCTTC. It yields the protein CASQTSGTAIYGYTF.